This T cell receptor beta chain was observed in a study of blood T cell repertoires in COVID-19. Background on the study: The United States, Italy and Spain provided the acute and convalescent COVID-19 samples. The analysed material was cDNA or gDNA that came from T cells, B-cell-depleted T cells, or PBMCs.

CDR1 and CDR2 from the germline V gene are SGHRS and YFSETQ. The CDR3 extends over 13 amino acids. J was trimmed by 8 bases and V by 3 bases; bases with no gene match: 7. Authors' processing steps: Quantification of nucleated cells was approximated via reference gene primer amplification. Data came from immunoSEQ multiplex PCR; TCRdb stores just in-frame clones and leaves some out. The V and J calls and the clone size are those of that table, but D and trimming were determined from the DNA. Among 310,000 or so clones listed, around four fifths were seen once. Material for sequencing was peripheral blood. This sequence joins TRBV5-1 and TRBJ1-2; 7 bases match TRBD1. This receptor was identified in a woman aged 45-65 years with acute or convalescent COVID-19. The CDR3, as DNA: TGCGCCAGCAGCTCGACAGGGATAGGCGGCTACACCTTC. As protein: CASSSTGIGGYTF.